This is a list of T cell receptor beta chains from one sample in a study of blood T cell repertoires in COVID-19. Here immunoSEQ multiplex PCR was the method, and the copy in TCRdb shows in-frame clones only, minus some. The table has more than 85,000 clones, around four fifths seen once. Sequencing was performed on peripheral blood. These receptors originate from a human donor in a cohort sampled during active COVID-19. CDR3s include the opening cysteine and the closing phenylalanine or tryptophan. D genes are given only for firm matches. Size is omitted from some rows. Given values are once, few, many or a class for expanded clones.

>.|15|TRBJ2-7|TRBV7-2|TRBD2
TGTGCCAGCAGCTTACAAGCGGGGGATACCTACGAGCAGTACTTC
CASSLQAGDTYEQYF
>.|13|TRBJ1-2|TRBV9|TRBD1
TGTGCCAGCAGCCTGGACAGGGCGTATGGCTACACCTTC
CASSLDRAYGYTF
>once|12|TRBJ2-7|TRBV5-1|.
TGCGCCAGCAGCTTGGAAGGGACAGAGCAGTACTTC
CASSLEGTEQYF
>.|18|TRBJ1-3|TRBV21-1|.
TGTGCCAGCAGCCTAGAACGCCCACGGACTAGCTCTGGAAACACCATATATTTT
CASSLERPRTSSGNTIYF
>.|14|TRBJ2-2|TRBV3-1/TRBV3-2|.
TGTGCCAGCAGCCAAGGCCATGAGACCGGGGAGCTGTTTTTT
CASSQGHETGELFF
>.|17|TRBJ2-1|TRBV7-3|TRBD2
TGTGCCAGCAGCTTAATAGGCCTAGCGGGGGGCGGAGGTGAGCAGTTCTTC
CASSLIGLAGGGGEQFF
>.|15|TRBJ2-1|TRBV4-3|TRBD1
TGCGCCAGCAGCGCGAGCAGGGGGCTAAATGAAGAGCAGTTCTTC
CASSASRGLNEEQFF
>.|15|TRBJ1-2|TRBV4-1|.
TGCGCCAGCAGCCAAGACCCGCAGGATAACTATGGCTACACCTTC
CASSQDPQDNYGYTF
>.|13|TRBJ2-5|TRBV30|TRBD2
TGTGCCTGGAGTGGGCTAGCGGCGGAGACCCAGTACTTC
CAWSGLAAETQYF
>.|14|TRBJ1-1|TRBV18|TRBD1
TGTGCCAGCTCCCTGGGACAGTCAGAGACTGAAGCTTTCTTT
CASSLGQSETEAFF
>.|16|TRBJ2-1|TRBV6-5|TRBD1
TGTGCCAGCAGTTACGACAGGGGGGTAGTCTACAATGAGCAGTTCTTC
CASSYDRGVVYNEQFF
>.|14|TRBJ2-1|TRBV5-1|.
TGCGCCAGCAACTTGGCCCAGGCGGGCGATGAGCAGTTCTTC
CASNLAQAGDEQFF
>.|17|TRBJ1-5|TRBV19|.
TGTGCCAGTAGTCCTCCGGGGGGCGATGGGGGCAATCAGCCCCAGCATTTT
CASSPPGGDGGNQPQHF
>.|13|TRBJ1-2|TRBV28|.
TGTGCCAGCAGTAAACGGGTGGGTTTGGGCTACACCTTC
CASSKRVGLGYTF
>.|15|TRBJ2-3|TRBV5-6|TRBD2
TGTGCCAGCAGCACCCTAGCGGGGGGTACAGATACGCAGTATTTT
CASSTLAGGTDTQYF
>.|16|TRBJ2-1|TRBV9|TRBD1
TGTGCCAGCAGGCCTTGGGACAGGGTTATTGGTCCTGAGCAGTTCTTC
CASRPWDRVIGPEQFF
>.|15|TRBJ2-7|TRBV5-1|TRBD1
TGCGCCAGCAGCGTGGGACAGGGGGCGACGTACGAGCAGTACTTC
CASSVGQGATYEQYF
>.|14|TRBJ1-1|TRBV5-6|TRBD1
TGTGCCAGCAGCTTGAAGGACAGGGTCCGGGGAGCTTTCTTT
CASSLKDRVRGAFF
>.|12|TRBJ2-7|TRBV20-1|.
TGCAGTGCTAGTCCAGGGTTTTACGAGCAGTACTTC
CSASPGFYEQYF
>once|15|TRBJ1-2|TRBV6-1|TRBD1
TGTGCCAGCAGTGAACGCACCGGGACAGTCAATGGCTACACCTTC
CASSERTGTVNGYTF
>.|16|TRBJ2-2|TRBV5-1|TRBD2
TGCGCCAGCAGCCTGTCCGGGGGGGCCGGGACCGGGGAGCTGTTTTTT
CASSLSGGAGTGELFF
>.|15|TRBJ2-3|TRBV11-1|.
TGTGCCAGCAGCCTTGGACTACACAACACAGATACGCAGTATTTT
CASSLGLHNTDTQYF
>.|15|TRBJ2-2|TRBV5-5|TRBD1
TGTGCCAGCAGCGTACAGGGGGCCCACACCGGGGAGCTGTTTTTT
CASSVQGAHTGELFF
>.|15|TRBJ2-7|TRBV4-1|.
TGCGCCAGCAGCCAACCGACCGGGGGCTCCTACGAGCAGTACTTC
CASSQPTGGSYEQYF
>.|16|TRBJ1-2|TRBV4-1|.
TGCGCCAGCAGCCGCGAGGACTTTTCCGGGCTCTATGGCTACACCTTC
CASSREDFSGLYGYTF
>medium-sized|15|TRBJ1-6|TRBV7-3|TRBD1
TGTGCCAGCAGCTTAATTCAGGGGGCGAATTCACCCCTCCACTTT
CASSLIQGANSPLHF
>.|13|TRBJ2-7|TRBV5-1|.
TGCGCCAGCAGCTCCCGGGACATCTACGAGCAGTACTTC
CASSSRDIYEQYF
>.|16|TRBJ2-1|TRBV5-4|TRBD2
TGTGCCAGCACCCCAGCGGGGGGGCCATCCTACAATGAGCAGTTCTTC
CASTPAGGPSYNEQFF
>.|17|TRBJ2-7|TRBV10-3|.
TGTGCCATCAGTGAGTCGGCTCCGGGTGGTTATAGCTACGAGCAGTACTTC
CAISESAPGGYSYEQYF
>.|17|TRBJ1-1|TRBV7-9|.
TGTGCCAGCAGCCCCCTTGTGGGGCCGTTGGGGAACACTGAAGCTTTCTTT
CASSPLVGPLGNTEAFF
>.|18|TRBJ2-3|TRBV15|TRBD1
TGTGCCACCAGCAGATCCTGGGGACAGGGGCCTAGCACAGATACGCAGTATTTT
CATSRSWGQGPSTDTQYF
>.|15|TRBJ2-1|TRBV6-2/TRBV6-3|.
TGTGCCAGCAGCCTAACTAGTGTAAGAGACATGCAGCAGTTCTTC
CASSLTSVRDMQQFF
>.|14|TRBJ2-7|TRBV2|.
TGTGCCAGCAGTCCCAGGGTATCGTCCTACGAGCAGTACTTC
CASSPRVSSYEQYF
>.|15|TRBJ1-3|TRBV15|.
TGTGCCACCAGCATCGGACAGCCATCTGGAAACACCATATATTTT
CATSIGQPSGNTIYF
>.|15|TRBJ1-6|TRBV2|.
TGTGCCAGCAGTTTCCCGGGGGTGGGTAATTCACCCCTCCACTTT
CASSFPGVGNSPLHF
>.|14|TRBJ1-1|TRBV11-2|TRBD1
TGTGCCAGCAGCTTAGTAGCAGGGGGCACTGAAGCTTTCTTT
CASSLVAGGTEAFF
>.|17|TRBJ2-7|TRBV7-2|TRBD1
TGTGCCAGCAGCTTAGTCTTCCGGGACAGGAAATTCGACGAGCAGTACTTC
CASSLVFRDRKFDEQYF
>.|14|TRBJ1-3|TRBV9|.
TGTGCCAGCAGCGCTGCAGACTCTGGAAACACCATATATTTT
CASSAADSGNTIYF
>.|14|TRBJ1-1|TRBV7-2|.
TGTGCCAGCAGCTTAGATTACGGGAACACTGAAGCTTTCTTT
CASSLDYGNTEAFF
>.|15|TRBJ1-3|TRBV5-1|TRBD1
TGCGCCAGCAGCTTACAGGGGGCAGCGGGAAACACCATATATTTT
CASSLQGAAGNTIYF
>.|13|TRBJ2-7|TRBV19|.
TGTGCCAGTAGTATAGTTGTAGAAGACGAGCAGTACTTC
CASSIVVEDEQYF
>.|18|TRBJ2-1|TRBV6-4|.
TGTGCCAGCAGTGCCCCTAGAGGGATGAGTGTGTCCTACAATGAGCAGTTCTTC
CASSAPRGMSVSYNEQFF
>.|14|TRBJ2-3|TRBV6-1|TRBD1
TGTGCCAGCAGTGAAATAGGGGGGGACAGGGGCAGTTATTTT
CASSEIGGDRGSYF
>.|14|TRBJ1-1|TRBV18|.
TGTGCCAGCTCACCGTCTGCCCTTCGGGCTGAAGCTTTCTTT
CASSPSALRAEAFF
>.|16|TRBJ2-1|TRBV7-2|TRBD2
TGTGCCAGCAGTCAGGGGACTAGCGGGGCTGGGAGAGAGCAGTTCTTC
CASSQGTSGAGREQFF
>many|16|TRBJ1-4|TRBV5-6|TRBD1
TGTGCCAGCAGCTTGGGGACAGGGGTCGCTAATGAAAAACTGTTTTTT
CASSLGTGVANEKLFF
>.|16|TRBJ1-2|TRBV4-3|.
TGCGCCAGCAGCCTCGTAATGGGGGGAGTTGGCTATGGCTACACCTTC
CASSLVMGGVGYGYTF
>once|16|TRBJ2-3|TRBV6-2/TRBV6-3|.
TGTGCCAGCAGTCAGAGGACGGGAACTAGCACAGATACGCAGTATTTT
CASSQRTGTSTDTQYF
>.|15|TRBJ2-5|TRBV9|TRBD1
TGTGCCAGCAGCAGCTCCGGGACAGGCCAAGAGACCCAGTACTTC
CASSSSGTGQETQYF
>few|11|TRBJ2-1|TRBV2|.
TGTGCCAGCAGTGAATTCGGTGAGCAGTTCTTC
CASSEFGEQFF
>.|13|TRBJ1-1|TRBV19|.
TGTGCCAGTAGTATACGGCGAGGTCTTGAAGCTTTCTTT
CASSIRRGLEAFF
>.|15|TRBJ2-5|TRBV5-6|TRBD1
TGTGCCAGCAGCGAAGGACAGGGACACCAAGAGACCCAGTACTTC
CASSEGQGHQETQYF
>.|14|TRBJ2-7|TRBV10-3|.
TGTGCCATCAGTGAGCTAGGAGAAACCTACGAGCAGTACTTC
CAISELGETYEQYF
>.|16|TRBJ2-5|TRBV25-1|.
TGTGCCAGCAGTGACCAACCGCGCCTAAACCCCGAGACCCAGTACTTC
CASSDQPRLNPETQYF
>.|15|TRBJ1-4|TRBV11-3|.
TGTGCCAGCAGCTTAGAGGCGGGGGTCAATGAAAAACTGTTTTTT
CASSLEAGVNEKLFF